Sequencing of this TCR beta chain was carried out in a study of cytomegalovirus exposure and HLA in healthy donors. Notes on the study in general: Among donors in an Asian-associated ancestry cluster, a later analysis reportedly found fewer N-insertions than the roughly 610-donor mean. Productive status was seen about 90% or about 30% of the time for most TCR beta V segments in an earlier analysis. CMV serostatus was the only recorded immune exposure for donors.

The PCR used 60 Vbeta and 13 Jbeta primers. Data came from immunoSEQ multiplex PCR; TCRdb stores just in-frame clones and leaves some out. The table has approximately 150,000 clones, around 80% seen once; the top ten hold about 4.3%. A remark on this clone: Its target is unknown.

The material sequenced was PBMCs. This TCR derives from a man under 40 in good health and CMV-seronegative.

For the CDR3, the DNA is TGTGCCAGCAGTTTAGCTTCGGCGGAGGACGAGCAGTACTTC. The encoded protein is CASSLASAEDEQYF. V gene TRBV28 combines with J gene TRBJ2-7; D perhaps matches TRBD2 (5 bases). This CDR3 is built from 14 residues. The V gene lost 2 bases and the J gene lost 5 bases, with 13 bases spanning the gap. From germline, CDR1 is MDHEN and CDR2 SYDVKM.